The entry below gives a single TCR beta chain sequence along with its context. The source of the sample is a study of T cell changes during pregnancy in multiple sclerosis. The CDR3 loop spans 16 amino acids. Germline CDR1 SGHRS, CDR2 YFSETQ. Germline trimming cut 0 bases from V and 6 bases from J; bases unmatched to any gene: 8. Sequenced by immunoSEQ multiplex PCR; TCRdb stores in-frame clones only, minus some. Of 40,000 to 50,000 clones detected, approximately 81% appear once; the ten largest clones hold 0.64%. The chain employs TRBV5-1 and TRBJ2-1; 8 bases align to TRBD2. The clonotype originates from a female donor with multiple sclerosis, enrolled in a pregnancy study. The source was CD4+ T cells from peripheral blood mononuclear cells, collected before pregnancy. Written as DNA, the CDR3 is TGCGCCAGCAGCTTGGGGACTAGCATGGGGGCCAATGAGCAGTTCTTC. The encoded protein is CASSLGTSMGANEQFF. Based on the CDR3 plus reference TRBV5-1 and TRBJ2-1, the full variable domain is KAGVTQTPRYLIKTRGQQVTLSCSPISGHRSVSWYQQTPGQGLQFLFEYFSETQRNKGNFPGRFSGRQFSNSRSEMNVSTLELGDSALYLCASSLGTSMGANEQFFGPGTRLTVL.